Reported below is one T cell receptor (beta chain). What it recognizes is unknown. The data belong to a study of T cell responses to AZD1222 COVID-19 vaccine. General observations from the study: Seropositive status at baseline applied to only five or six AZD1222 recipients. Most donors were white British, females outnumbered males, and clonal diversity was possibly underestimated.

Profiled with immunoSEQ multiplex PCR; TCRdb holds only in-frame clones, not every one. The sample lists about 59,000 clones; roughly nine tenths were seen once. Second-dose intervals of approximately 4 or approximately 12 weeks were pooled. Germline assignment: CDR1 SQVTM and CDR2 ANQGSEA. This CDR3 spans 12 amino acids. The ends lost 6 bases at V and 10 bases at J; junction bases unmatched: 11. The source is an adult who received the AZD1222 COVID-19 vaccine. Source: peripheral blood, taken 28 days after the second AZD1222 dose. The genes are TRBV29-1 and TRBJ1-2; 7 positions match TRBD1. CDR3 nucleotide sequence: TGCAGCGTACCGACAGGGACTGAAGACTACACCTTC. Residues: CSVPTGTEDYTF.